This TCR beta chain derives from a study of cytomegalovirus exposure and HLA in healthy donors. This table comes from immunoSEQ multiplex PCR, and its TCRdb copy is limited to in-frame clones, with some not included. The sample holds a few hundred thousand clones, 75% to 90% seen once. The source is a woman aged 25-40 years in good health and CMV-seropositive. Material for sequencing was PBMCs.

CDR3 amino acids: CASKPGVAVQETQYF. CDR3 nucleotides: TGTGCCAGTAAGCCGGGAGTAGCGGTCCAAGAGACCCAGTACTTC. The chain recombines TRBV6-5 with TRBJ2-5; D possibly corresponds to TRBD2 (6 bases). The CDR3 has 15 residues. CDR1 and CDR2 from the germline V gene are MNHEY and SVGAGI. The ends were cut back, 9 bases at V and 1 base at J, with 18 bases in the middle.